The source of this T cell receptor (beta chain) is a study of T cell repertoires in cytomegalovirus infection. A single record per CDR3 protein comes from TCRdb applying MiXCR to the reads. The table shows more than 150,000 distinct CDR3 sequences, with less than 25% occurring only once. This CDR3 spans 13 amino acids. Trimming left V 2 bases short and J 8 bases short, with 12 bases between. Concerning this clonotype itself: Its matching antigen is unknown.

Findings of the study overall: Carriers of CMV plus the relevant HLA were identified by cumulative public TCR beta family frequency. Dominant in the ex vivo response were TCR beta clonotypes restricted by HLA-C and specific for CMV.

The sequencing sample was made of PBMCs. The V and J genes are TRBV12-3 or TRBV12-4 and TRBJ1-1, with D possibly matching TRBD1 (5 bases). The receptor was derived from a human donor in good health (CMV status not recorded). Some clones in this sample may be carry-over from other donors' samples. The CDR3 spells CASSLIDWGEAFF. The CDR3 DNA follows: TGTGCCAGCAGTTTAATCGATTGGGGGGAAGCTTTCTTT.